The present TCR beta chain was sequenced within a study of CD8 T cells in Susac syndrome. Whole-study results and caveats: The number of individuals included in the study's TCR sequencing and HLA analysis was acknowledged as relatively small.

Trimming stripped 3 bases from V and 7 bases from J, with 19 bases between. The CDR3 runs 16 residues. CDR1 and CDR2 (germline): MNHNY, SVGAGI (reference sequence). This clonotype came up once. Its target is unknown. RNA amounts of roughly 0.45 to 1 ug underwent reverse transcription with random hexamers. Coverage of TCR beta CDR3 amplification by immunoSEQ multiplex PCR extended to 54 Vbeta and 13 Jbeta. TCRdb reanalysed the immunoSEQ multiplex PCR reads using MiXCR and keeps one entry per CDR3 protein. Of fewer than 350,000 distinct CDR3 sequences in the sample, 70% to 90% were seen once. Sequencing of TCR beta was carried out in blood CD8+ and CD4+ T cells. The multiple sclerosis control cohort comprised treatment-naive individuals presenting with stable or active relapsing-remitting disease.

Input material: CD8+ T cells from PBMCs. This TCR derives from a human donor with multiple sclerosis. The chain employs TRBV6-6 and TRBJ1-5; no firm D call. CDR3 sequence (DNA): TGTGCCAGCAGTTATGACATCGGGCAGAAAGGGCAGCCCCAGCATTTT. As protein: CASSYDIGQKGQPQHF.